This T cell receptor beta chain was found in a study of OX40 agonist ivuxolimab in advanced cancers. Regarding the complete study: The costimulatory receptor OX40 (CD134) was targeted by ivuxolimab, a fully human IgG2 agonistic monoclonal antibody. Peripheral TCRbeta sequencing was intended to test whether TCR sequence diversity was altered and clonal T-cell expansion was caused by ivuxolimab. The paper describes the monotherapy dose-escalation part (N of about 57 patients) of the phase I trial of ivuxolimab. A male proportion of under 85% and a mean age of roughly 55 years, ranging from about 20 to 80, were recorded for the dose-escalation cohort. Three dose-escalation patients achieved partial responses, one with hepatocellular carcinoma and two with cutaneous melanoma. Prior anti-PD-1, anti-PD-L1 or anti-CTLA-4 therapy was permitted, and approximately 40% of dose-escalation patients had received checkpoint inhibitors. Intravenous ivuxolimab was administered to patients every 2 weeks at six dose levels: 0.01, 0.1, 0.3, 1.5, 3 and 10 mg/kg. Of the approximately 53 patients in dose escalation, about 20 had hepatocellular carcinoma, some 15 had melanoma, 9 had renal cell carcinoma and 9 had head and neck cancer.

Findings and caveats that apply to the study as a whole: In partial responders in the 0.1-3.0 mg/kg groups, normalized peripheral clonal expansion was found to be among the lowest, especially among CD8+ T cells. On average, CD8+ T cells showed more expanded clones than CD4+ T cells after ivuxolimab. The antigen specificity of the peripheral T cells that underwent clonal expansion was not determined. Clonal expansion of both CD4+ and CD8+ blood T cells was observed from baseline to week 6 at doses 0.1 to 3.0 mg/kg. Low levels of normalized T-cell clonal expansion were also seen in some nonresponding patients.

Cut back by 9 bases and 1 base, the V and J ends lie 16 bases apart. The CDR3 runs 14 amino acids, cysteine and phenylalanine included. CDR3 DNA is the only sequence kept; it has 42 bases, read in frame from the first base. CDR1 and CDR2, per the germline V gene (reference sequence), are LNHDA and SQIVND. Turning to this clone: Its antigen is currently not known. The sample holds no much larger clone one base away, and base qualities are not on file.

Genomic DNA was isolated from the sorted cells so that the TCRbeta CDR3 region could be sequenced. The immunoSEQ Assay was used for sequencing of TCRbeta CDR3 regions. This immuneACCESS table, as held by TCRdb, lists in-frame sequences with V and J called but not all clones. Of the missing ones, under half trace to an unresolved V gene in checked studies; the others have no known cause. Counted in this sample were tens of thousands of clones; around 87% of them appeared once. Around 16% of the sample goes to the ten largest clones. Patients with a history of autoimmune disease or receiving systemic immunosuppression were excluded from the trial. Peripheral blood for TCR sequencing was collected from all dose cohorts at baseline, on cycle 4 day 1, and on cycle 7 day 1. The samples were drawn from a first-in-human, open-label, multicenter phase I dose-escalation trial of ivuxolimab. The trial enrolled adults with locally advanced or metastatic head and neck squamous cell, hepatocellular, melanoma or renal cell carcinoma. Before TCR sequencing, CD4+ T cells and CD8+ T cells were sorted from peripheral blood as separate populations.

This receptor chain uses TRBV19 and TRBJ2-7; the D gene assignment is ambiguous. The receptor was derived from an adult with an advanced solid tumor such as melanoma, head and neck, liver or kidney cancer. This sample comprised CD4+ or CD8+ T cells sorted from blood, obtained in a trial of the OX40 agonist ivuxolimab. The CDR3 region has the sequence CASSVSKGSYEQYF. The nucleotide sequence reads TGTGCCAGCTCCGTTAGTAAGGGTTCCTACGAGCAGTACTTC. Extended through the reference TRBV19 and TRBJ2-7 proteins, this CDR3 yields the full variable domain: DGGITQSPKYLFRKEGQNVTLSCEQNLNHDAMYWYRQDPGQGLRLIYYSQIVNDFQKGDIAEGYSVSREKKESFPLTVTSAQKNPTAFYLCASSVSKGSYEQYFGPGTRLTVT.